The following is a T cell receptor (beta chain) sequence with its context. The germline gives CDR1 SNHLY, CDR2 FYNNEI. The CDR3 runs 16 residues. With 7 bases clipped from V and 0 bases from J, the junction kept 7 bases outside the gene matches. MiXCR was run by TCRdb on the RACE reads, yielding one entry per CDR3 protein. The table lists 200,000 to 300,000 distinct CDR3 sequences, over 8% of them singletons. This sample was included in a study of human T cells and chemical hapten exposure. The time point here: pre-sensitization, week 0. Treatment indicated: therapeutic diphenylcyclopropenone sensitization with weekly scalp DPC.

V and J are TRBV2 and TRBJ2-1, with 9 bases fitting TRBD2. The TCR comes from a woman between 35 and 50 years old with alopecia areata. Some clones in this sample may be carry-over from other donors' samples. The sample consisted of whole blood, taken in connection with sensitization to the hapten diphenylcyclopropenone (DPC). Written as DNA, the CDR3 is TGTGCCAGCATGCGTGGAGCGGGAGGCTCCTACAATGAGCAGTTCTTC. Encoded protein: CASMRGAGGSYNEQFF.